This is a list of T cell receptor beta chains from one sample in a study of human T cells and chemical hapten exposure. TCRdb ran MiXCR on the RACE reads and lists one entry per CDR3 protein. This sample has tens of thousands of distinct CDR3 sequences, with 4.3% found just once. The sample consisted of whole blood. The source of these receptors is a female donor in good health. Some clones in this sample may be carry-over from other donors' samples. CDR3s include the opening cysteine and the closing phenylalanine or tryptophan. Each record gives: clone size, V gene, J gene, D gene, CDR3 DNA, CDR3 protein. The D gene is left open where the match is weak. Clone size is not always given. Where it is, it says once, few, many or a class for expanded clones.

clone_size: many
v_call: TRBV7-9
j_call: TRBJ2-3
d_call: .
cdr3_nt: TGTGCCAGCAGCCCACGGACACGCACAGATACGCAGTATTTT
cdr3_aa: CASSPRTRTDTQYF

clone_size: many
v_call: TRBV20-1
j_call: TRBJ2-1
d_call: TRBD1
cdr3_nt: TGCAGTCTCAGGGGGCTTCGCGATGAGCAGTTCTTC
cdr3_aa: CSLRGLRDEQFF

clone_size: many
v_call: TRBV19
j_call: TRBJ1-1
d_call: .
cdr3_nt: TGTGCCAGTAGTATCCAGGGTTGGACTGAAGCTTTCTTT
cdr3_aa: CASSIQGWTEAFF

clone_size: few
v_call: TRBV5-1
j_call: TRBJ1-1
d_call: .
cdr3_nt: TGCGCCAGCAGCTTGGGGATGGAGGAAGCTTTCTTT
cdr3_aa: CASSLGMEEAFF

clone_size: many
v_call: TRBV6-6
j_call: TRBJ2-6
d_call: .
cdr3_nt: TGTGCCAGCAGTTACATTCCGGTCTCTGGGGCCAACGTCCTGACTTTC
cdr3_aa: CASSYIPVSGANVLTF

clone_size: many
v_call: TRBV12-3/TRBV12-4
j_call: TRBJ2-4
d_call: .
cdr3_nt: TGTGCCAGCAGTAACAAAAACATTCAGTACTTC
cdr3_aa: CASSNKNIQYF

clone_size: few
v_call: TRBV7-8
j_call: TRBJ1-1
d_call: TRBD1
cdr3_nt: TGTGCCAGCAGCTTCCTGGACAGGGGGCCCACTGAAGCTTTCTTT
cdr3_aa: CASSFLDRGPTEAFF

clone_size: .
v_call: TRBV19
j_call: TRBJ1-5
d_call: .
cdr3_nt: TGTGCCAGTAGATGGGGGACTGGGAATCAGCCCCAGCATTTT
cdr3_aa: CASRWGTGNQPQHF

clone_size: many
v_call: TRBV6-1
j_call: TRBJ2-1
d_call: .
cdr3_nt: TGTGCCAGCAGTGGTGTTAGGGGCCGTGAGCAGTTCTTC
cdr3_aa: CASSGVRGREQFF

clone_size: many
v_call: TRBV12-3/TRBV12-4
j_call: TRBJ1-1
d_call: .
cdr3_nt: TGTGCCAGCAGTCCCGATACAGGGTTTCCCTTGGGGACTGAAGCTTTCTTT
cdr3_aa: CASSPDTGFPLGTEAFF

clone_size: many
v_call: TRBV3-1
j_call: TRBJ1-2
d_call: .
cdr3_nt: TGTGCCAGCAGCCAAGAGTCGGGGGGGGCTGGTGGCTACACCTTC
cdr3_aa: CASSQESGGAGGYTF

clone_size: few
v_call: TRBV18
j_call: TRBJ2-3
d_call: TRBD1
cdr3_nt: TGTGCCAGCTCGGGACGGGACAGGGTTGGAGGAATCACAGATACGCAGTATTTT
cdr3_aa: CASSGRDRVGGITDTQYF

clone_size: many
v_call: TRBV6-5
j_call: TRBJ1-3
d_call: .
cdr3_nt: TGTGCCAGCAGTTACTCAGGGGTAGGACAATGGTTCTCCAGCTCTGGAAACACCATATATTTT
cdr3_aa: CASSYSGVGQWFSSSGNTIYF

clone_size: many
v_call: TRBV6-5
j_call: TRBJ2-3
d_call: TRBD2
cdr3_nt: TGTGCCAGCAGCCCCGTGGGGGGGGGGTACACAGATACGCAGTATTTT
cdr3_aa: CASSPVGGGYTDTQYF

clone_size: many
v_call: TRBV7-9
j_call: TRBJ2-1
d_call: TRBD2
cdr3_nt: TGTGCCAGCAGTTTTAGCGGGGGGGCTTACAATGAGCAGTTCTTC
cdr3_aa: CASSFSGGAYNEQFF

clone_size: many
v_call: TRBV12-3/TRBV12-4
j_call: TRBJ2-2
d_call: TRBD2
cdr3_nt: TGTGCCAGCAGTTTATTACGGGGGGGGCTCCGCACAAACACCGGGGAGCTGTTTTTT
cdr3_aa: CASSLLRGGLRTNTGELFF

clone_size: many
v_call: TRBV7-9
j_call: TRBJ1-1
d_call: .
cdr3_nt: TGTGCCAGCAGCTCAACCGGGACATACACTGAAGCTTTCTTT
cdr3_aa: CASSSTGTYTEAFF

clone_size: many
v_call: TRBV3-1
j_call: TRBJ2-5
d_call: .
cdr3_nt: TGTGCCAGCAGCCACGAAATTAGGGTTGAAGAGACCCAGTACTTC
cdr3_aa: CASSHEIRVEETQYF

clone_size: many
v_call: TRBV19
j_call: TRBJ1-5
d_call: TRBD1
cdr3_nt: TGTGCCAGTAGGGAAGGACAGGGGGCTTCATATCAGCCCCAGCATTTT
cdr3_aa: CASREGQGASYQPQHF

clone_size: many
v_call: TRBV12-3/TRBV12-4
j_call: TRBJ1-6
d_call: TRBD1
cdr3_nt: TGTGCCAGCAGTTTAGCGCTGACAGGGTATAATTCACCCCTCCACTTT
cdr3_aa: CASSLALTGYNSPLHF

clone_size: many
v_call: TRBV12-3/TRBV12-4
j_call: TRBJ2-1
d_call: .
cdr3_nt: TGTGCCAGCGAGGGGGGGGCGATGCGACAGAATGAGCAGTTCTTC
cdr3_aa: CASEGGAMRQNEQFF

clone_size: few
v_call: TRBV24-1
j_call: TRBJ2-2
d_call: TRBD1
cdr3_nt: TGTGCCACCAGTGATTCGGGACAGGGGGACACCGGGGAGCTGTTTTTT
cdr3_aa: CATSDSGQGDTGELFF

clone_size: many
v_call: TRBV10-3
j_call: TRBJ2-7
d_call: .
cdr3_nt: TGTGCCATCAGTGAGTCCGTCGTTTTAGGCGCCAGCCAGTACTTC
cdr3_aa: CAISESVVLGASQYF

clone_size: .
v_call: TRBV19
j_call: TRBJ1-3
d_call: .
cdr3_nt: TGTGCCAGTAGTTTACGACAGAGGAACACCATATATTTT
cdr3_aa: CASSLRQRNTIYF

clone_size: many
v_call: TRBV20-1
j_call: TRBJ1-6
d_call: TRBD1
cdr3_nt: TGCAGTGCTCGGGTCGGGCGGACAGGGCGACTTAATTCACCCCTCCACTTT
cdr3_aa: CSARVGRTGRLNSPLHF

clone_size: few
v_call: TRBV9
j_call: TRBJ1-6
d_call: .
cdr3_nt: TGTGCCAGCAGCGTAACACCAAACAGGGCCGGATATTCACCCCTCCACTTT
cdr3_aa: CASSVTPNRAGYSPLHF

clone_size: many
v_call: TRBV20-1
j_call: TRBJ1-2
d_call: .
cdr3_nt: TGCAGTGCTAGAGACCCCAGAGACAGGTTATATGGCTACACCTTC
cdr3_aa: CSARDPRDRLYGYTF

clone_size: many
v_call: TRBV5-6
j_call: TRBJ1-1
d_call: .
cdr3_nt: TGTGCCAGCAGCCCCGCTTGGGGCTCTGAAGCTTTCTTT
cdr3_aa: CASSPAWGSEAFF

clone_size: many
v_call: TRBV12-3/TRBV12-4
j_call: TRBJ2-3
d_call: TRBD2
cdr3_nt: TGTGCCAGCAGGCCAACTAGCGGCACAGATACGCAGTATTTT
cdr3_aa: CASRPTSGTDTQYF

clone_size: many
v_call: TRBV2
j_call: TRBJ2-3
d_call: TRBD2
cdr3_nt: TGTGCCAGCAGGGGGGGGACTAGCGGTTACACTAGCACAGATACGCAGTATTTT
cdr3_aa: CASRGGTSGYTSTDTQYF

clone_size: many
v_call: TRBV7-6
j_call: TRBJ2-4
d_call: .
cdr3_nt: TGTGCCAGCGGGAGACTCCGGGACGGATTAGCCAAAAACATTCAGTACTTC
cdr3_aa: CASGRLRDGLAKNIQYF

clone_size: many
v_call: TRBV29-1
j_call: TRBJ2-7
d_call: TRBD2
cdr3_nt: TGCAGCGTTGAAGAACGGGTCGGAGCGGGGGGGCCCTACGAGCAGTACTTC
cdr3_aa: CSVEERVGAGGPYEQYF

clone_size: many
v_call: TRBV5-1
j_call: TRBJ1-1
d_call: TRBD1
cdr3_nt: TGCGCCAGCAGCTTGTACCCGGACAGGGACACTGAAGCTTTCTTT
cdr3_aa: CASSLYPDRDTEAFF

clone_size: many
v_call: TRBV12-3/TRBV12-4
j_call: TRBJ2-3
d_call: TRBD2
cdr3_nt: TGTGCCAGCAGTCTTATGGGGCGGGGACTAGCGGGGGGGTCTCCTCTTGGTACGCAGTATTTT
cdr3_aa: CASSLMGRGLAGGSPLGTQYF

clone_size: many
v_call: TRBV28
j_call: TRBJ2-1
d_call: TRBD2
cdr3_nt: TGTGCCAGCAAACTACCGGGACTAGCGGGGGGGGATGAGCAGTTCTTC
cdr3_aa: CASKLPGLAGGDEQFF

clone_size: many
v_call: TRBV5-4
j_call: TRBJ2-7
d_call: .
cdr3_nt: TGTGCCAGCAGCTTGGGGACTACCTACGAGCAGTACTTC
cdr3_aa: CASSLGTTYEQYF

clone_size: many
v_call: TRBV18
j_call: TRBJ2-2
d_call: .
cdr3_nt: TGTGCCAGCTCACCCCGGACCTCACCGACCGGGGAGCTGTTTTTT
cdr3_aa: CASSPRTSPTGELFF

clone_size: many
v_call: TRBV4-3
j_call: TRBJ2-7
d_call: .
cdr3_nt: TGCGCCAGCAGCCAAGTAGGGGACACACCCTACGAGCAGTACTTC
cdr3_aa: CASSQVGDTPYEQYF

clone_size: few
v_call: TRBV28
j_call: TRBJ1-3
d_call: .
cdr3_nt: TGTGCCAGCCGCTCTGGAAACACCATATATTTT
cdr3_aa: CASRSGNTIYF

clone_size: .
v_call: TRBV7-9
j_call: TRBJ1-2
d_call: .
cdr3_nt: TGTGCCAGCAGCTTACAGGTCGGCGCAGGGGAAAACGATGGCTACACCTTC
cdr3_aa: CASSLQVGAGENDGYTF

clone_size: many
v_call: TRBV6-1
j_call: TRBJ2-3
d_call: .
cdr3_nt: TGTGCCAGCAGTGAAGTCGTAGGGTCTATCACAGATACGCAGTATTTT
cdr3_aa: CASSEVVGSITDTQYF

clone_size: few
v_call: TRBV5-4
j_call: TRBJ2-3
d_call: .
cdr3_nt: TGTGCCAGCCATACCTATGGTGGAGATACGCAGTATTTT
cdr3_aa: CASHTYGGDTQYF

clone_size: .
v_call: TRBV11-2
j_call: TRBJ1-2
d_call: TRBD1
cdr3_nt: TGTGCCAGCAGCTTAGGACAGGGAGGTGGCTACACCTTC
cdr3_aa: CASSLGQGGGYTF

clone_size: few
v_call: TRBV27
j_call: TRBJ1-5
d_call: .
cdr3_nt: TGTGCCAGCAGTTTATTAGCGGGGGGGGGCCGAGGCAATCAGCCCCAGCATTTT
cdr3_aa: CASSLLAGGGRGNQPQHF

clone_size: many
v_call: TRBV11-1
j_call: TRBJ2-2
d_call: .
cdr3_nt: TGTGCCAGCAGCTTATACGGGGAGCTGTTTTTT
cdr3_aa: CASSLYGELFF

clone_size: many
v_call: TRBV6-5
j_call: TRBJ1-2
d_call: .
cdr3_nt: TGTGCCAGCAGTTCATCCGGTACAGGTGCCGCCTATGGCTACACCTTC
cdr3_aa: CASSSSGTGAAYGYTF

clone_size: .
v_call: TRBV30
j_call: TRBJ1-2
d_call: .
cdr3_nt: TGTGCCTGGAGTGACCCTTCCGGGGCCTGGGGTGGCTACACCTTC
cdr3_aa: CAWSDPSGAWGGYTF

clone_size: many
v_call: TRBV5-1
j_call: TRBJ1-4
d_call: .
cdr3_nt: TGCGCCAGCAGCTTGGGCTTAAGTGAAAAACTGTTTTTT
cdr3_aa: CASSLGLSEKLFF

clone_size: many
v_call: TRBV6-9
j_call: TRBJ2-4
d_call: .
cdr3_nt: TGTGCCGGCCTCCCCCGACCGAGACGGGACCTTCGGCTGAAAAACATTCAGTACTTC
cdr3_aa: CAGLPRPRRDLRLKNIQYF

clone_size: many
v_call: TRBV20-1
j_call: TRBJ1-4
d_call: .
cdr3_nt: TGCAGTGCTCCCCGGGGAGGCAATGAAAAACTGTTTTTT
cdr3_aa: CSAPRGGNEKLFF

clone_size: many
v_call: TRBV29-1
j_call: TRBJ1-4
d_call: TRBD1
cdr3_nt: TGCAGCGCCTGGACAGGGGATGAAAAACTGTTTTTT
cdr3_aa: CSAWTGDEKLFF

clone_size: many
v_call: TRBV30
j_call: TRBJ2-7
d_call: TRBD2
cdr3_nt: TGTGCCTGGAGTACTAGCGGTTACGAGCAGTACTTC
cdr3_aa: CAWSTSGYEQYF

clone_size: many
v_call: TRBV20-1
j_call: TRBJ1-2
d_call: TRBD1
cdr3_nt: TGCAGTGCTCGTCGGCCAGGGGGCGACTATGGCTACACCTTC
cdr3_aa: CSARRPGGDYGYTF

clone_size: .
v_call: TRBV9
j_call: TRBJ1-2
d_call: .
cdr3_nt: TGTGCCAGCAGTTACGCAACAGCTAACTATGGCGACACCTTC
cdr3_aa: CASSYATANYGDTF

clone_size: many
v_call: TRBV6-2/TRBV6-3
j_call: TRBJ1-5
d_call: .
cdr3_nt: TGTGCCAGCAGTTTGGTGACGGACAATCAGCCCCAGCATTTT
cdr3_aa: CASSLVTDNQPQHF

clone_size: many
v_call: TRBV14
j_call: TRBJ1-2
d_call: .
cdr3_nt: TGTGCCAGCAGCCGCCACTTTCAGCGGTATGGCTACACCTTC
cdr3_aa: CASSRHFQRYGYTF

clone_size: many
v_call: TRBV5-1
j_call: TRBJ1-1
d_call: .
cdr3_nt: TGCGCCAGCAGCTTGGGCAGGACGGATGAAGCTTTCTTT
cdr3_aa: CASSLGRTDEAFF

clone_size: .
v_call: TRBV19
j_call: TRBJ2-1
d_call: .
cdr3_nt: TGTGCCAGTAGGCCTAGCGAAGGTGAGCAGTTCTTC
cdr3_aa: CASRPSEGEQFF

clone_size: many
v_call: TRBV4-1
j_call: TRBJ1-1
d_call: TRBD1
cdr3_nt: TGCGCCAGCAGTGGACAGGGGCACATGAACACTGAAGCTTTCTTT
cdr3_aa: CASSGQGHMNTEAFF

clone_size: many
v_call: TRBV25-1
j_call: TRBJ2-1
d_call: TRBD1
cdr3_nt: TGTGCCAGCAGTGAATTACAGGGGTTGGGCGACAATGAGCAGTTCTTC
cdr3_aa: CASSELQGLGDNEQFF